Following are 18 T cell receptor beta chains from one sample sequenced in a study of neoadjuvant anti-PD-1 for oral cavity cancer. Sequenced by immunoSEQ multiplex PCR; TCRdb stores in-frame clones only, minus some. Of about 15,000 clones in the sample, about two thirds were seen once. Sequences were derived from PBMCs, sampled before nivolumab (anti-PD-1) treatment. Every receptor here comes from a person between 40 and 85 years old with oral cavity squamous cell carcinoma.

V is TRBV7-8 and J is TRBJ1-2; D not resolved. This CDR3 spans 13 amino acids. Germline CDR1 is SGHVS and CDR2 is FQNEAQ. V was trimmed by 1 base and J by 8 bases, leaving 11 bases between them. For the CDR3, the DNA is TGTGCCAGCAGCTTAGAGGCGATATCCGGCTACACCTTC. Translated: CASSLEAISGYTF.

The V and J genes are TRBV2 and TRBJ1-4; possibly TRBD1 for D (5 bases). The V gene's germline CDR1 is SNHLY and CDR2 FYNNEI. Trimming took 2 bases from V and 7 from J, leaving 11 bases between them. CDR3 size: 14 residues. The CDR3 loop is CASSEWDWSEKLFF. The DNA for the CDR3 is TGTGCCAGCAGTGAATGGGACTGGAGTGAAAAACTGTTTTTT.

The chain joins TRBV6-5 to TRBJ1-5, with no clear D. Germline V lookup: CDR1 MNHEY, CDR2 SVGAGI. The CDR3 spans 15 residues. The V and J ends lost 0 bases and 2 bases respectively, with 8 bases between them. Here the CDR3 reads CASSYSGTGNQPQHF. The DNA of the CDR3 is TGTGCCAGCAGTTACTCGGGCACGGGCAATCAGCCCCAGCATTTT.

The V call is TRBV10-2, the J call TRBJ2-7; the D gene is possibly TRBD2 (5 bases). Per the germline V gene, CDR1 is WSHSY and CDR2 is SAAADI. Trimming shortened V by 3 bases and J by 1 base, and 10 bases separated the two germline ends. CDR3 length: 14 amino acids. The CDR3 nucleotides are TGCGCCAGCAGTGACTGGGGAGTATCCTACGAGCAGTACTTC. This translates into CASSDWGVSYEQYF.

This chain connects TRBV11-2 to TRBJ2-7; 11 nucleotides agree with TRBD2. The CDR3 extends over 14 amino acids. V shed 7 bases, J shed 3 bases, and the junction held 5 bases outside the gene matches. Germline CDR1 reads SGHAT; CDR2 reads FQNNGV. CDR3 sequence: CASTLAGGGYEQYF. CDR3 DNA sequence: TGTGCCAGCACCCTAGCGGGAGGTGGCTACGAGCAGTACTTC.

This chain links TRBV6-1 with TRBJ1-2; perhaps TRBD1 as D (5 bases). Trimming took off 6 bases at V and 0 bases at J, with 14 bases between the two ends. Germline lookup yields CDR1 MNHNS and CDR2 SASEGT. The CDR3 runs 15 residues. In DNA, the CDR3 is TGTGCCAGCAGAGGGGCAGGGTCCTCTAACTATGGCTACACCTTC. Its translation is CASRGAGSSNYGYTF.

The chain employs TRBV6-4 and TRBJ1-2, with D unresolved. Looked up from germline, CDR1 is MRHNA and CDR2 is SNTAGT. The length of the CDR3 is 11 residues. V lost 10 bases, J lost 4 bases, and 10 bases lay in between. The CDR3 is CATVGTYGYTF. Here the CDR3 DNA reads TGTGCCACGGTAGGCACCTATGGCTACACCTTC.

J is TRBJ1-1 and V is TRBV28; D may be TRBD1 (5 bases). Per germline, CDR1 MDHEN and CDR2 SYDVKM. This CDR3 has 13 amino acids. Trimming shortened V by 7 bases and J by 1 base, and 10 bases separated the two germline ends. CDR3 DNA sequence: TGTGCCAGCACGGAGGGGAGGAACACTGAAGCTTTCTTT. It specifies CASTEGRNTEAFF.

The sample holds a few counts of this clone. This chain connects TRBV6-1 to TRBJ1-5; D not certain. CDR3 length: 13 amino acids. Germline V gives CDR1 MNHNS, CDR2 SASEGT. V was pared by 4 bases and J by 7 bases, with 11 bases between. The CDR3 region has the DNA TGTGCCAGCAGTGTTCAGACTGAACAGCCCCAGCATTTT. It yields the protein CASSVQTEQPQHF.

This chain joins TRBV10-1 and TRBJ1-1; the D gene is possibly TRBD1 (5 bases). Germline V gene lookup returns CDR1 WNHNN and CDR2 SYGVQD (reference sequence). The CDR3 consists of 13 residues. Trimming cost V 8 bases and J 3 bases, with 13 bases left between them. The CDR3 region is CASSRGGYTEAFF. The CDR3 region has the DNA TGCGCCAGCTCGAGGGGAGGATACACTGAAGCTTTCTTT.

The sample holds a few counts of this clone. CDR3 loop: CAWSGGAEDTEAFF. The CDR3 DNA sequence: TGTGCCTGGAGTGGGGGGGCGGAGGACACTGAAGCTTTCTTT. V is TRBV30 and J is TRBJ1-1; a weak D match, TRBD1 (6 bases). Trimming removed 1 base at V and 3 bases at J, with 12 bases between. In germline, CDR1 is GTSNPN, CDR2 SVGIG (reference sequence). This CDR3 has 14 residues.

This chain connects TRBV6-1 to TRBJ2-3; D remains unclear. Germline V lookup: CDR1 MNHNS, CDR2 SASEGT. This CDR3 spans 13 amino acids. Between the trimmed V and J ends, which lost 3 bases and 2 bases, there was a span of 6 bases. In DNA form, the CDR3 reads TGTGCCAGCAGTGACAGGATCACAGATACGCAGTATTTT. Protein sequence: CASSDRITDTQYF.

This rearrangement joins TRBV6-1 to TRBJ2-7; D gene uncertain. Germline V gene sequence: CDR1 MNHNS, CDR2 SASEGT. Trimming took off 2 bases at V and 12 bases at J, with 11 bases between the two ends. The CDR3 spans 11 residues. CDR3 sequence (DNA): TGTGCCAGCAGTGAACCGAGGCTCTGGTACTTC. Its translation: CASSEPRLWYF.

The chain couples TRBV29-1 to TRBJ2-7, with 12 bases identical to TRBD2. Germline V CDR1 and CDR2: SQVTM, ANQGSEA. The length of the CDR3 is 14 residues. After removal of 4 bases from V and 2 bases from J, the junction contained 3 bases not matched to a gene. This chain's CDR3 is CSVVLAGGTYEQYF. CDR3 DNA sequence: TGCAGCGTTGTCCTAGCGGGAGGGACCTACGAGCAGTACTTC.

The rearrangement links TRBV10-3 to TRBJ1-4; 7 bases line up with TRBD1. The CDR3 has 14 residues. Germline V gene sequence: CDR1 ENHRY, CDR2 SYGVKD. Trimming at V came to 10 bases and at J to 8 bases, leaving 13 bases not matched to a gene. The CDR3 region has the DNA TGTGCCACCTCGGCCGGGACAGACTACGAAAAACTGTTTTTT. Its protein product is CATSAGTDYEKLFF.

The V and J genes are TRBV5-1 and TRBJ2-3, with D possibly called TRBD1 or TRBD2 (6 bases each). V was shortened by 2 bases and J by 4 bases, with 14 bases between the two germline ends. Germline assignment: CDR1 SGHRS and CDR2 YFSETQ. This CDR3 comprises 15 residues. DNA of the CDR3: TGCGCCAGCAGCTTCGGGGGCGACCACTCAGATACGCAGTATTTT. It yields the protein CASSFGGDHSDTQYF. Combining the CDR3 with reference TRBV5-1 and TRBJ2-3 gives the whole variable domain KAGVTQTPRYLIKTRGQQVTLSCSPISGHRSVSWYQQTPGQGLQFLFEYFSETQRNKGNFPGRFSGRQFSNSRSEMNVSTLELGDSALYLCASSFGGDHSDTQYFGPGTRLTVL.

CDR3 protein: CASSSQDTNTGELFF. The DNA for the CDR3 is TGCGCCAGCAGCTCCCAGGACACTAACACCGGGGAGCTGTTTTTT. This chain links TRBV5-1 with TRBJ2-2, with D perhaps matching TRBD1 (5 bases). CDR1 is SGHRS and CDR2 is YFSETQ in the germline V gene. This CDR3 comprises 15 residues. Trimming stripped 3 bases from V and 2 bases from J, with 11 bases between.

Here the CDR3 DNA reads TGCGCCAGCAGCCAAGATACGGCGGGAGTAGAGACCCAGTACTTC. It yields the protein CASSQDTAGVETQYF. The chain links TRBV4-1 to TRBJ2-5, with 7 bases aligning to TRBD2. The V gene's germline CDR1 is MGHRA and CDR2 YSYEKL. The ends lost 0 bases at V and 4 bases at J; junction bases unmatched: 5. The CDR3 totals 15 residues.